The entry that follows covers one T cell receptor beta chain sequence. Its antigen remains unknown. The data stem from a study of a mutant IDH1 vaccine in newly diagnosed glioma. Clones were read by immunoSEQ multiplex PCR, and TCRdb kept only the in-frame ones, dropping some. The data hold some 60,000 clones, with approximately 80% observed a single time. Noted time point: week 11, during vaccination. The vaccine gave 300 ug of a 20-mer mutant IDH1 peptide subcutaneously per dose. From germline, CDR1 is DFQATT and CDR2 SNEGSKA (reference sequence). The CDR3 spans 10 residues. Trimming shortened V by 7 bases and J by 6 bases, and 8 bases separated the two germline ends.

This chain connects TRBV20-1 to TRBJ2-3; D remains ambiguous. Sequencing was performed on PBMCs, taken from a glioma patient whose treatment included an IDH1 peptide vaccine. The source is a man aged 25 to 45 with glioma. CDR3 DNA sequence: TGCAGTGGAATATTGGATACGCAGTATTTT. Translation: CSGILDTQYF.